This T cell receptor beta chain was profiled in a study of T cells in localized non-small cell lung cancer. Using immunoSEQ multiplex PCR, the repertoire was profiled, and TCRdb retains in-frame clones only, with some absent. In the table there are tens of thousands of clones, around 81% of which are singletons. Material: PBMCs, obtained before any cancer treatment. This receptor was identified in a woman aged 40-69 years with stage II lung adenocarcinoma.

CDR3 residues: CASSLTTAVGEKLFF. The CDR3 region has the DNA TGTGCCAGCAGCTTAACGACCGCCGTCGGTGAAAAACTGTTTTTT. The gene calls are TRBV7-3 and TRBJ1-4; D remains unclear. The CDR3 totals 15 residues. Germline V gene data show CDR1 as SGHTA and CDR2 as FQGTGA. Trimming took off 0 bases at V and 7 bases at J, with 12 bases between the two ends.